This record looks at one T cell receptor beta chain sequence and its context. The antigen is not known. Pooling covered second doses at about 4 or about 12 weeks. This sample is drawn from a study of T cell responses to AZD1222 COVID-19 vaccine. Clones were sequenced by immunoSEQ multiplex PCR, and TCRdb holds only the in-frame ones, with some missing. This repertoire shows 45,000 to 70,000 clones, 80% to 90% found once; its top ten account for roughly 15%. General observations from the study: Donors skewed white British and female; clonal diversity was possibly underestimated. Among spike-specific TCRs, nearly half reportedly target unmutated variant regions.

This CDR3 comprises 14 residues. Trimming removed 5 bases at V and 0 bases at J, with 10 bases between. Looked up from germline, CDR1 is MGHDK and CDR2 is SYGVNS. The TCR comes from an adult who received the AZD1222 COVID-19 vaccine. The rearrangement uses TRBV25-1 and TRBJ1-2; weak D call: TRBD1 (6 bases). The sample here was peripheral blood, taken 28 days after the second AZD1222 dose. The CDR3 loop is CASSQGWANYGYTF. In nucleotides, the CDR3 is TGTGCCAGCAGTCAGGGGTGGGCTAACTATGGCTACACCTTC.